This T cell receptor beta chain was recorded in a study of OX40 agonist ivuxolimab in advanced cancers. Findings of the study overall: On average, a greater number of expanded clones characterised CD8+ T cells relative to CD4+. Antigen specificity remained undetermined for the expanded peripheral T cells.

Patients who had autoimmune disease history or got systemic immunosuppression were left out. On this clone: No antigen is known for it.

CDR1 and CDR2 from the germline V gene are SGDLS and YYNGEE. Trimming took 2 bases from V and 2 from J; bases not matched to a gene: 7. This CDR3 has 16 amino acids. The data were produced by immunoSEQ multiplex PCR, yet TCRdb's version contains in-frame clones alone and is incomplete. The table has approximately 79,000 clones, 80% to 95% seen once. The chain links TRBV9 to TRBJ2-7, with 10 bases that match TRBD1. Material: CD4+ or CD8+ T cells sorted from blood, obtained in a trial of the OX40 agonist ivuxolimab. This receptor was obtained from an adult with an advanced solid tumor such as melanoma, head and neck, liver or kidney cancer. The CDR3 DNA reads as TGTGCCAGCAGCGTGGGTCCCGGGACAGGGGCCTACGAGCAGTACTTC. Protein product: CASSVGPGTGAYEQYF.